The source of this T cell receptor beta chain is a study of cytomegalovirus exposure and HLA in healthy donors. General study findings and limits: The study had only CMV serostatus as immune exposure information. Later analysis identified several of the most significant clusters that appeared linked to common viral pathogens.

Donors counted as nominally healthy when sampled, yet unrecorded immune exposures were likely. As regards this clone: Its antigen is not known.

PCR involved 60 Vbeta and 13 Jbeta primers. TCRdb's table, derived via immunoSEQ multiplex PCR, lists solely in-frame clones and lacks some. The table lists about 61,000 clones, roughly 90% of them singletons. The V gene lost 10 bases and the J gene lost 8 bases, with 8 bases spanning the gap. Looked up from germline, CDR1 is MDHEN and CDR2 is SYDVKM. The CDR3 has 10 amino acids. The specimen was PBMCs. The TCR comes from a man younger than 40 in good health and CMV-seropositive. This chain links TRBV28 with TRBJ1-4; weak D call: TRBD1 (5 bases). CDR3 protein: CAIGGEKLFF. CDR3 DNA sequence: TGTGCCATCGGGGGGGAAAAACTGTTTTTT.